These 21 T cell receptor beta chains came from one sample sequenced in a study of T-cell reconstitution after alpha-beta-depleted transplantation in children. The TCRbeta library was prepared with unique molecular identifiers. One entry per CDR3 protein results from TCRdb running MiXCR on the PCR reads. The sample includes hundreds of thousands of distinct CDR3 sequences, roughly 17% of them seen just once. The specimen comprised PBMCs, mostly from graft donor cells, sampled 360 days after TCRalphabeta/CD19-depleted stem cell transplant. These receptors were taken from a boy less than two years old who had a stem cell transplant for Wiskott-Aldrich syndrome, so the T cells may come from the graft donor.

This clonotype was recorded a few times. This sequence joins TRBV4-1 and TRBJ2-1; TRBD2 agrees at 12 bases. J gave up 1 base and V 0 bases, and 16 bases lay outside the gene matches. The CDR3 has 22 residues. The germline gives CDR1 MGHRA, CDR2 YSYEKL. This CDR3 is CASSQDLGERTSGMRSYNEQFF. The CDR3 region has the DNA TGCGCCAGCAGCCAAGATTTGGGAGAGCGGACTAGCGGGATGAGGTCCTACAATGAGCAGTTCTTC.

The CDR3: CARSPGLFWTQYF. The CDR3 nucleotides are TGTGCCAGGAGCCCCGGGCTCTTCTGGACCCAGTACTTC. The chain carries TRBV5-6 and TRBJ2-5; D remains unclear. The CDR3 totals 13 residues. Germline CDR1 and CDR2: SGHDT and YYEEEE. Trimming cost V 8 bases and J 7 bases, with 18 bases left between them. Based on the CDR3 plus reference TRBV5-6 and TRBJ2-5, the full variable domain is DAGVTQSPTHLIKTRGQQVTLRCSPKSGHDTVSWYQQALGQGPQFIFQYYEEEERQRGNFPDRFSGHQFPNYSSELNVNALLLGDSALYLCARSPGLFWTQYFGPGTRLLVL.

Only a few counts were recorded for this clonotype. The J gene is TRBJ2-7, the V gene TRBV12-3 or TRBV12-4; 9 nucleotides line up with TRBD2. This CDR3 spans 15 amino acids. V dropped 7 bases and J dropped 3; count of bases not matched to a gene: 10. The CDR3 DNA sequence: TGTGCCAGCACCGAGGGACTAGCCGTTGTCTACGAGCAGTACTTC. Protein sequence: CASTEGLAVVYEQYF.

The V call is TRBV2, the J call TRBJ2-5; TRBD2 agrees at 12 bases. This CDR3 is 16 amino acids long. Germline CDR1 and CDR2: SNHLY and FYNNEI. V shed 4 bases and J 5 bases; nucleotides not matched to a gene: 8. DNA for the CDR3: TGTGCCAGCAGTGCTCGACTAGCGGGAGTTCGCGAGACCCAGTACTTC. Translation: CASSARLAGVRETQYF.

This clonotype was seen only once. The chain joins TRBV10-3 to TRBJ2-5; 10 bases are shared with TRBD1. Germline loops: CDR1 ENHRY, CDR2 SYGVKD. The CDR3 length is 13 residues. Trimming took 7 bases from V and 4 from J; bases not matched to a gene: 3. CDR3 DNA sequence: TGTGCCATCAAGGGACAGGGGCGAGAGACCCAGTACTTC. It is translated as CAIKGQGRETQYF.

This chain connects TRBV4-1 to TRBJ2-7, with a tentative D call TRBD2 (5 bases). Germline CDR1 is MGHRA and CDR2 is YSYEKL. This CDR3 has 17 amino acids. Trimming cost V 0 bases and J 5 bases, with 20 bases left between them. This CDR3 is CASSQERAFSGFDEQYF. DNA for the CDR3: TGCGCCAGCAGCCAAGAAAGGGCCTTTTCGGGGTTCGACGAGCAGTACTTC.

This chain's CDR3 is CASSHSRGNYEQYF. The CDR3 nucleotides are TGTGCCAGCAGCCACTCAAGGGGAAACTACGAGCAGTACTTC. The J gene is TRBJ2-7, the V gene TRBV7-7; weak D call: TRBD1 (5 bases). V lost 5 bases and J lost 3, with 14 bases in between. This CDR3 is built from 14 residues. CDR1 and CDR2 from the germline V gene are SSHAT and FNYEAQ (reference sequence). Using reference TRBV7-7 and TRBJ2-7 for the parts outside the CDR3, the full variable domain is GAGVSQSPRYKVTKRGQDVTLRCDPISSHATLYWYQQALGQGPEFLTYFNYEAQPDKSGLPSDRFSAERPEGSISTLTIQRTEQRDSAMYRCASSHSRGNYEQYFGPGTRLTVT.

In its sample, this clonotype was seen a few times. The chain uses TRBV5-1 and TRBJ1-5; weak D call: TRBD1 (5 bases). Per the germline V gene, CDR1 is SGHRS and CDR2 is YFSETQ. The CDR3 loop spans 12 amino acids. Trimming cost V 7 bases and J 9 bases, with 14 bases left between them. CDR3 sequence reads: CASGDGLGPQHF. Here the CDR3 DNA reads TGCGCCAGCGGGGACGGCCTAGGGCCCCAGCATTTT.

This clonotype turned up a few times. The rearrangement joins TRBV12-3 or TRBV12-4 to TRBJ2-1; 9 bases are shared with TRBD1. CDR3 length: 13 residues. With V trimmed by 6 bases and J by 7 bases, 4 bases remained unmatched. CDR3 in DNA: TGTGCCAGCAGACAGGGGGCTAGGAATGAGCAGTTCTTC. Residues: CASRQGARNEQFF.

This chain links TRBV10-3 with TRBJ2-2; TRBD2 is a possible D gene (5 bases). V was pared by 7 bases and J by 4 bases, with 10 bases between. Germline CDR1 and CDR2: ENHRY and SYGVKD. The CDR3 totals 13 residues. CDR3 sequence reads: CAITGRGTGELFF. CDR3 bases: TGTGCCATCACGGGTCGGGGCACCGGGGAGCTGTTTTTT.

The rearrangement links TRBV4-2 to TRBJ2-5; D remains unclear. Between the trimmed V and J ends, which lost 4 bases and 2 bases, there was a span of 11 bases. The length of the CDR3 is 14 residues. Per the germline V gene, CDR1 is LGHNA and CDR2 is YNFKEQ. CDR3 sequence: CASSRDSQQETQYF. Written as DNA, the CDR3 is TGTGCCAGCAGCCGGGATAGCCAACAAGAGACCCAGTACTTC.

The chain carries TRBV10-2 and TRBJ1-5, with a weak D call TRBD1 (5 bases). CDR1 is WSHSY and CDR2 is SAAADI in the germline V gene. V lost 7 bases and J lost 3, with 10 bases in between. The CDR3 length is 13 residues. This CDR3 reads CASNRQYNQPQHF. Written as DNA, the CDR3 is TGCGCCAGCAACAGACAGTACAATCAGCCCCAGCATTTT.

This clonotype was counted only a few times. The chain recombines TRBV7-9 with TRBJ2-1, with unresolved D. The germline gives CDR1 SEHNR, CDR2 FQNEAQ (reference sequence). V gave up 0 bases and J gave up 5 bases, with 11 bases separating them. This CDR3 region has 15 residues. The CDR3 here is CASSLARFADNEQFF. The DNA for the CDR3 is TGTGCCAGCAGCTTAGCCCGGTTTGCCGACAATGAGCAGTTCTTC.

This chain uses TRBV10-1 with TRBJ2-1; TRBD2 aligns across 7 bases. This CDR3 comprises 14 residues. Trimming at V came to 6 bases and at J to 3 bases, leaving 5 bases not matched to a gene. Per the germline V gene, CDR1 is WNHNN and CDR2 is SYGVQD (reference sequence). CDR3 sequence reads: CASRPAGFYNEQFF. The CDR3 DNA reads TGCGCCAGCAGACCAGCGGGATTCTACAATGAGCAGTTCTTC.

This clonotype was seen a few times. The chain is built from TRBV2 and TRBJ2-1; perhaps TRBD2 as D (6 bases). This CDR3 is built from 13 residues. V lost 6 bases, J lost 4 bases, and 10 bases lay in between. Germline V CDR1 and CDR2: SNHLY, FYNNEI. The CDR3 region is CASRRLVYNEQFF. CDR3 sequence (DNA): TGTGCCAGCAGGAGACTAGTTTACAATGAGCAGTTCTTC.

In this sample, this clonotype turned up a few times. At one end, the junction sequence differs from germline, possibly due to a read error. The genes are TRBV18 and TRBJ2-2; D tentatively fits TRBD1 or TRBD2 (6 bases each). The length of the CDR3 is 14 residues. Looked up from germline, CDR1 is KGHSH and CDR2 is LQKENI. DNA of the CDR3: TGTGCCAGCTCCCCACGGGACTGGGGACAGGAGCTGTTTTTT. This translates into CASSPRDWGQELFF. Supplemented by reference TRBV18 and TRBJ2-2, the full variable domain reads NAGVMQNPRHLVRRRGQEARLRCSPMKGHSHVYWYRQLPEEGLKFMVYLQKENIIDESGMPKERFSAEFPKEGPSILRIQQVVRGDSAAYFCASSPRDWGQELFFGEGSRLTVL.

There are many counts of this clonotype. The chain combines TRBV9 with TRBJ2-5; the D gene is possibly TRBD2 (5 bases). The CDR3 extends over 16 amino acids. Trimming removed 0 bases from V and 1 base from J, with 13 bases in between. In germline, CDR1 is SGDLS, CDR2 YYNGEE. The CDR3 sequence: CASSVEGGPTQETQYF. Written as DNA, the CDR3 is TGTGCCAGCAGCGTAGAAGGAGGACCTACCCAAGAGACCCAGTACTTC.

The V gene is TRBV24-1, the J gene TRBJ2-3; 9 bases align to TRBD1. J lost 1 base, V lost 10 bases, and 2 bases had no gene match. Germline V gives CDR1 KGHDR, CDR2 SFDVKD. The CDR3 loop spans 13 amino acids. CDR3 coding DNA: TGTGCCACGGGACAGGGAGGCACAGATACGCAGTATTTT. Translating gives CATGQGGTDTQYF.

The chain employs TRBV6-5 and TRBJ2-4; weak D call: TRBD2 (5 bases). CDR3 length: 15 residues. The germline CDR1 and CDR2 sequences are MNHEY and SVGAGI. Trimming removed 0 bases from V and 1 base from J, with 7 bases in between. The CDR3: CASSYSRVAKNIQYF. In nucleotides, the CDR3 is TGTGCCAGCAGTTACTCGAGGGTGGCCAAAAACATTCAGTACTTC.

The CDR3 sequence: CSVRAGGTYEQYF. In DNA, the CDR3 is TGCAGCGTGAGGGCGGGGGGTACCTACGAGCAGTACTTC. The chain employs TRBV29-1 and TRBJ2-7; 8 positions match TRBD2. Germline V gene data show CDR1 as SQVTM and CDR2 as ANQGSEA. This CDR3 has 13 amino acids. The trim removed 6 bases at V and 2 bases at J, leaving 6 bases unmatched.

Only a few counts were recorded for this clonotype. V and J are TRBV12-3 or TRBV12-4 and TRBJ2-2; 12 bases fit TRBD2. The CDR3 consists of 16 residues. The junction had 4 bases not matched to a gene; V was cut back by 5 bases and J by 3 bases. The CDR3 spells CASSPSGRDYTGELFF. The DNA of the CDR3 is TGTGCCAGCAGTCCTAGCGGGAGGGACTACACCGGGGAGCTGTTTTTT.